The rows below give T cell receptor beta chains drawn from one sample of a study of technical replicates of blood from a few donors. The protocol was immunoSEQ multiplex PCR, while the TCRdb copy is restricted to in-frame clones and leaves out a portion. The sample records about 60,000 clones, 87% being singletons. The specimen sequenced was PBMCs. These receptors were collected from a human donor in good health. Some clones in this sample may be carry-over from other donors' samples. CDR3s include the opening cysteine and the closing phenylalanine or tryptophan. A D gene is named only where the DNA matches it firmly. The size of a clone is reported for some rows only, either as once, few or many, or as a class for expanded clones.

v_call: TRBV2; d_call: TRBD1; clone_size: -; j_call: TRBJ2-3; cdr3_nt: TGTGCCAGCAGTAGGGGGACAGGGGTTGAGTATTTT; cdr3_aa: CASSRGTGVEYF
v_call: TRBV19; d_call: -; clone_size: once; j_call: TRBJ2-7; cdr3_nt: TGTGCCAGTAGCATAGATCGGGGGAAGTACGAGCAGTACTTC; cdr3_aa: CASSIDRGKYEQYF
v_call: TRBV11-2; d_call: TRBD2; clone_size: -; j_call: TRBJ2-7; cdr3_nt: TGTGCCAGCAGCTTGGCCGGGACTAGCACCTACGAGCAGTACTTC; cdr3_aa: CASSLAGTSTYEQYF
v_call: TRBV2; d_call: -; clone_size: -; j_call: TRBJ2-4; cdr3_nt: TGTGCCAGCAGCTCTCGACAGGAAAAAAACATTCAGTACTTC; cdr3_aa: CASSSRQEKNIQYF
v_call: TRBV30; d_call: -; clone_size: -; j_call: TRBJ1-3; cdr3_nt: TGTGCCTGGAGTGGCGGGACCGCTGGAAACACCATATATTTT; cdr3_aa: CAWSGGTAGNTIYF
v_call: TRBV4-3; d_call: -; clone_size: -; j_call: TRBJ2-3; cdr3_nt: TGCGCCAGCAGCCAAGAGATGGGCGGGTATACGCAGTATTTT; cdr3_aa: CASSQEMGGYTQYF
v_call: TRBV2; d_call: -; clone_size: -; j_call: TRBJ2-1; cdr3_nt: TGTGCCAGCAGGGACTATCTTGAGCAGTTCTTC; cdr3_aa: CASRDYLEQFF
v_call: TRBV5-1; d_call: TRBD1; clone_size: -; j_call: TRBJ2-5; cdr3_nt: TGCGCCAGCAGCTTGGTGGGACAGGGCCTGGGGGAGACCCAGTACTTC; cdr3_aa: CASSLVGQGLGETQYF
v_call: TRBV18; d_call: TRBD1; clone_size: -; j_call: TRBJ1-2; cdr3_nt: TGTGCCAGCTCACCCAAGGACAGGGGTTATGGCTACACCTTC; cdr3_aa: CASSPKDRGYGYTF
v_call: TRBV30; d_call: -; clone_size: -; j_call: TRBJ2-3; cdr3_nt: TGTGCCTGGAGTGTAGGGGGGGCTGAAGATACGCAGTATTTT; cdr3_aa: CAWSVGGAEDTQYF
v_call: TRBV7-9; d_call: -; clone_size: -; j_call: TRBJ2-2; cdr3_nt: TGTGCCAGCAGCCTGCAGCGGCGGGGGGAGCTGTTTTTT; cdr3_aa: CASSLQRRGELFF
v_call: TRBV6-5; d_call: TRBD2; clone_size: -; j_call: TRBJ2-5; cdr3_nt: TGTGCCAGCAGTTATCACGGGACTAGCGGAGAGACCCAGTACTTC; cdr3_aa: CASSYHGTSGETQYF
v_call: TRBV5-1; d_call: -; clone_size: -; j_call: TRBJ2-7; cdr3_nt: TGCGCCAGCAGCTTTGGGGCGTACTACGAGCAGTACTTC; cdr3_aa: CASSFGAYYEQYF
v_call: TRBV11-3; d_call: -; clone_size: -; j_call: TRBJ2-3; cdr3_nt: TGTGCCAGCAGCTTAGACGGGGGCACAGATACGCAGTATTTT; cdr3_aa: CASSLDGGTDTQYF
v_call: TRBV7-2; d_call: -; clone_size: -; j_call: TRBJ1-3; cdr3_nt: TGTGCCAGCATCCCGGAGACCTCTGGAAACACCATATATTTT; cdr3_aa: CASIPETSGNTIYF
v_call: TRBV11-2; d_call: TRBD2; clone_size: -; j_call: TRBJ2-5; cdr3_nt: TGTGCCAGCAGCTACCGAGCGGGGGGGGAGACCCAGTACTTC; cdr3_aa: CASSYRAGGETQYF
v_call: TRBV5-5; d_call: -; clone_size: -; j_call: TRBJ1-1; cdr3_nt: TGTGCCAGCAGCTTGGATTGGTGGCAGGGTGAAGCTTTCTTT; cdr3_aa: CASSLDWWQGEAFF
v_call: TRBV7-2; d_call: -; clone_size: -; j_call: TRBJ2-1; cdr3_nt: TGTGCCAGCAGCTTATCCCTTATCGACAATGAGCAGTTCTTC; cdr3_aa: CASSLSLIDNEQFF
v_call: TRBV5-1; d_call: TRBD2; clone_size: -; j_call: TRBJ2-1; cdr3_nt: TGCGCCAGCAGCCTCGGGCCTAGCGGGGTTTCCTACAATGAGCAGTTCTTC; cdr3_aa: CASSLGPSGVSYNEQFF
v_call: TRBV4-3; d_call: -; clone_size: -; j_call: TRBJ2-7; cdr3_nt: TGCGCCAGCAGCCAAGATCTAATGGTCTACGAGCAGTACTTC; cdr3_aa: CASSQDLMVYEQYF
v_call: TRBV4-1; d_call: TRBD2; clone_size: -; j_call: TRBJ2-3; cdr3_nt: TGCGCCAGCAGTAGGACTAGCGGGTCCGATACGCAGTATTTT; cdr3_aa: CASSRTSGSDTQYF
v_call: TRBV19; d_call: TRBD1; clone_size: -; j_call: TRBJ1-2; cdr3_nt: TGTGCCAGTATCCCCCTTGGGACAGGGTCTTCTAACTATGGCTACACCTTC; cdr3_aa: CASIPLGTGSSNYGYTF
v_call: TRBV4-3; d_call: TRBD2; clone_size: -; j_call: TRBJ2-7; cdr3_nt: TGCGCCAGCAGCCAAGATAGGACTAGCGGGAGATACGAGCAGTACTTC; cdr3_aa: CASSQDRTSGRYEQYF
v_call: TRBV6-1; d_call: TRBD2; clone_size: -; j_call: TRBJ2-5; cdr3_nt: TGTGCCAGCAGTGCAGGGACTAGCGGGAGGGCGCGGGAGACCCAGTACTTC; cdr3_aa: CASSAGTSGRARETQYF
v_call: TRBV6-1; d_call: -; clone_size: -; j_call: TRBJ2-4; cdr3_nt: TGTGCCAGCACTGAACCGCCTTGGGGGACATGGAGGTCCGCCAAAAACATTCAGTACTTC; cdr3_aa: CASTEPPWGTWRSAKNIQYF
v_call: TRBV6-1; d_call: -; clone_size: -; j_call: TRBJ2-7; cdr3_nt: TGTGCCAGCAGTGAAGAGCGGCTCTCCTACGAGCAGTACTTC; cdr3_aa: CASSEERLSYEQYF
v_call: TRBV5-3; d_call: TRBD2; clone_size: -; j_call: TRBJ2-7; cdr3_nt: TGTGCCAGAAGCCCCTCGTTAGCGGGAGGTCATGAGCAGTACTTC; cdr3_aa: CARSPSLAGGHEQYF
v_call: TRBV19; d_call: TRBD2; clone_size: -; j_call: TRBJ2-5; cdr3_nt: TGTGCCACCACCCCTAGCGGGGGACAAGAGACCCAGTACTTC; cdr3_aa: CATTPSGGQETQYF
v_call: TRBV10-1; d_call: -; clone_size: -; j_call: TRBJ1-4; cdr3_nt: TGCGCCACCCCCCAGGGCAGGGGAAAAGTTGCAACTAATGAAAAACTGTTTTTT; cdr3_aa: CATPQGRGKVATNEKLFF
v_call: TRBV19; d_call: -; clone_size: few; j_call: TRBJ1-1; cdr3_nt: TGTGCCAGTAGTACGAGGAACACTGAAGCTTTCTTT; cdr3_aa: CASSTRNTEAFF
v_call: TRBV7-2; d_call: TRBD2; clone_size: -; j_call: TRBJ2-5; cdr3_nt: TGTGCCAGCAGCTTAGAGCCTAGCGGGAGTGGGACCCAGTACTTC; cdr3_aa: CASSLEPSGSGTQYF
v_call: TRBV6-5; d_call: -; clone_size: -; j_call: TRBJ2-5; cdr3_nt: TGTGCCAGCAAAACAGGGAAGACCCAGTACTTC; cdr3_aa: CASKTGKTQYF
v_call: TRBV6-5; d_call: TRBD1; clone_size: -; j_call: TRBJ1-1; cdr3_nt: TGTGCCAGTGGAAAGGGGGCTTACGCTGAAGCTTTCTTT; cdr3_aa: CASGKGAYAEAFF
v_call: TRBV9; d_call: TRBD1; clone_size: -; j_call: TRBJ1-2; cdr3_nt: TGTGCCAGCAGCGTAGGAGACAGGGGCGTTGGCTACACCTTC; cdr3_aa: CASSVGDRGVGYTF
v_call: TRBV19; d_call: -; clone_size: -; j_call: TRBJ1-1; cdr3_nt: TGTGCCAGTATTTGGAGATCCGGGGGGACCATGAACACTGAAGCTTTCTTT; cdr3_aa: CASIWRSGGTMNTEAFF
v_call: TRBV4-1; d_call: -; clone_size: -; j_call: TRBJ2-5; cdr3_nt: TGCGCCAGCAGCCAGGGGGGAAGGGCCAAGGCGGGGGAGACCCAGTACTTC; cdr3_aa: CASSQGGRAKAGETQYF
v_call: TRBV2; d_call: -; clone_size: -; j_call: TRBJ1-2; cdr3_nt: TGTGCCAGCAGTGAACAGGGGATCTATACTGGCTACACCTTC; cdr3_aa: CASSEQGIYTGYTF
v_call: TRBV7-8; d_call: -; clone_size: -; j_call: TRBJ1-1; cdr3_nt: TGTGCCAGCAGCTCAACAGTTTTGAACACTGAAGCTTTCTTT; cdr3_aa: CASSSTVLNTEAFF
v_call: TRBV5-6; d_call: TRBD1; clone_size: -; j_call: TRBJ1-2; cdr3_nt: TGTGCCAGCACCTCAGCGGGACAGGGGTATGGCTACACCTTC; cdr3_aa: CASTSAGQGYGYTF
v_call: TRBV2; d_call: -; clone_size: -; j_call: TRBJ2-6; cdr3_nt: TGTGCCAGCAGTGACCGGCAGGGTTATAACTCTGGGGCCAACGTCCTGACTTTC; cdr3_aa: CASSDRQGYNSGANVLTF
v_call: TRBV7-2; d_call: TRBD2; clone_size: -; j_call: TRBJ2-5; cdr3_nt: TGTGCCAGCAGCTTAGTGGGAGGGGCCGAGACCCAGTACTTC; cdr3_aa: CASSLVGGAETQYF
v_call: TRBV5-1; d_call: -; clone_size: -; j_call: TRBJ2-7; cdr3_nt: TGCGCCAGCAGCTTGGAGGGGCCAAAATACGAGCAGTACTTC; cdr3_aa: CASSLEGPKYEQYF
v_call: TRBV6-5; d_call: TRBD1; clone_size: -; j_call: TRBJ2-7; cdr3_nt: TGTGCCAGCAGCTACCGGGGGACAGGGACCTACGAGCAGTACTTC; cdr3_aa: CASSYRGTGTYEQYF
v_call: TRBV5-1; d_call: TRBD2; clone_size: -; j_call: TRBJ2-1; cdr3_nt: TGCGCCAGCAGCTCTACCGGGACTAGCTACAATGAGCAGTTCTTC; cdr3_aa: CASSSTGTSYNEQFF
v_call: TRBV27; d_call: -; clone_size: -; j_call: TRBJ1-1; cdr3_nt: TGTGCCAGCAGTACCGGACAGTTTTGGAACACTGAAGCTTTCTTT; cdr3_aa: CASSTGQFWNTEAFF
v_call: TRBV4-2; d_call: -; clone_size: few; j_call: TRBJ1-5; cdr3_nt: TGTGCCAGCAGCCAAGGGGGCGGACAGCCCCAGCATTTT; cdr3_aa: CASSQGGGQPQHF